The 16 T cell receptor beta chains given below trace back to one sample, sequenced in a study of T cell changes during pregnancy in multiple sclerosis. Here immunoSEQ multiplex PCR was the method, and the copy in TCRdb shows in-frame clones only, minus some. The data show about 20,000 clones, around 86% seen once. The starting material was CD8+ T cells from peripheral blood mononuclear cells, obtained in the third trimester of pregnancy. The receptor set was obtained from a female donor in good health, enrolled as a control in a pregnancy study.

The V and J genes are TRBV19 and TRBJ1-3; D gene uncertain. Germline lookup yields CDR1 LNHDA and CDR2 SQIVND (reference sequence). The CDR3 is made up of 15 amino acids. V was shortened by 7 bases and J by 0 bases, with 13 bases between the two germline ends. The CDR3 sequence is CASTTRRRSGNTIYF. DNA for the CDR3: TGTGCCAGTACTACCCGCAGGCGCTCTGGAAACACCATATATTTT.

This chain uses TRBV9 with TRBJ2-7; 10 bases are shared with TRBD2. The V gene's germline CDR1 is SGDLS and CDR2 YYNGEE. This CDR3 has 15 residues. Trimming cost V 0 bases and J 5 bases; bases outside gene matches: 5. CDR3 loop: CASSVASGGKNEQYF. The CDR3 DNA follows: TGTGCCAGCAGCGTAGCTAGCGGGGGCAAAAACGAGCAGTACTTC.

This chain links TRBV4-2 with TRBJ1-2, with TRBD1 matching over 7 bases. CDR1 and CDR2 (germline): LGHNA, YNFKEQ. V dropped 4 bases and J dropped 4; count of bases not matched to a gene: 6. The CDR3 has 14 residues. The CDR3 loop reads CASSLRSGGYGYTF. As DNA, the CDR3 is TGTGCCAGCAGCCTGAGATCAGGGGGCTATGGCTACACCTTC.

In DNA form, the CDR3 reads TGTGCCTGGAATCCCCCTCAAACAGGCTACAATCAGCCCCAGCATTTT. It encodes CAWNPPQTGYNQPQHF. This rearrangement joins TRBV30 to TRBJ1-5; D might be TRBD1 (5 bases). With 4 bases removed from V and 3 bases from J, the gap between germline ends came to 19 bases. Per germline, CDR1 GTSNPN and CDR2 SVGIG (reference sequence). The CDR3 loop spans 16 amino acids.

For the CDR3, the DNA is TGTGCCAGCAGTGAAGATGAAGAGGCCCAGCCCCAGCATTTT. Its translation is CASSEDEEAQPQHF. The chain has TRBV6-1 and TRBJ1-5, with D unresolved. This CDR3 has 14 residues. Germline CDR1 reads MNHNS; CDR2 reads SASEGT. Trimming shortened V by 1 base and J by 7 bases, and 11 bases separated the two germline ends.

This clone was recorded only once. This chain connects TRBV7-3 to TRBJ1-1; D gene uncertain. V lost 0 bases and J lost 5, with 10 bases in between. The CDR3 totals 14 residues. Germline V gives CDR1 SGHTA, CDR2 FQGTGA. CDR3 DNA sequence: TGTGCCAGCAGCTTAACGAGTACCGGGACTGAAGCTTTCTTT. As protein: CASSLTSTGTEAFF.

The chain uses TRBV11-2 and TRBJ1-1; D ambiguous. V was shortened by 5 bases and J by 0 bases, with 10 bases between the two germline ends. Germline CDR1 is SGHAT and CDR2 is FQNNGV. This CDR3 comprises 14 residues. The CDR3 coding sequence is TGTGCCAGCAGCACGACGGAGATGAACACTGAAGCTTTCTTT. Amino acids: CASSTTEMNTEAFF.

V gene TRBV4-1 combines with J gene TRBJ2-1, with 9 bases matching TRBD2. The junction had 0 bases not matched to a gene; V was cut back by 0 bases and J by 0 bases. This CDR3 contains 16 residues. Germline loops: CDR1 MGHRA, CDR2 YSYEKL. The CDR3 DNA is TGCGCCAGCAGCCAAGATAGCGGGAGCTCCTACAATGAGCAGTTCTTC. Encoded protein: CASSQDSGSSYNEQFF.

The rearrangement uses TRBV14 and TRBJ1-2; 9 nucleotides align to TRBD1. In germline, CDR1 is SGHDN, CDR2 FVKESK. The CDR3 has 16 residues. J gave up 8 bases and V 0 bases, and 10 bases lay outside the gene matches. CDR3 sequence reads: CASSQEATGGRIGYTF. The CDR3 DNA reads TGTGCCAGCAGCCAAGAGGCAACAGGGGGCCGTATAGGCTACACCTTC.

The rearrangement uses TRBV5-1 and TRBJ2-5, with D possibly TRBD1 on 5 matching bases. This CDR3 has 13 amino acids. Trimming shortened V by 4 bases and J by 3 bases, and 10 bases separated the two germline ends. Germline V lookup: CDR1 SGHRS, CDR2 YFSETQ. The CDR3 DNA follows: TGCGCCAGCAGCCCGGACACAGAAGAGACCCAGTACTTC. As protein: CASSPDTEETQYF.

The chain has TRBV27 and TRBJ2-7; 10 nucleotides align to TRBD2. The germline V gene encodes CDR1 MNHEY and CDR2 SMNVEV (reference sequence). The trim removed 2 bases at V and 2 bases at J, leaving 3 bases unmatched. CDR3 length: 15 residues. In DNA form, the CDR3 reads TGTGCCAGCAGTTTACGGACTAGCGGAACCTACGAGCAGTACTTC. This translates into CASSLRTSGTYEQYF.

The rearrangement uses TRBV28 and TRBJ1-5; TRBD1 is a possible D gene (6 bases). Trimming removed 5 bases from V and 3 bases from J, with 11 bases in between. In germline, CDR1 is MDHEN, CDR2 SYDVKM. This CDR3 contains 14 residues. Here the CDR3 reads CASSVQGPNQPQHF. The CDR3 DNA follows: TGTGCCAGCAGTGTACAGGGTCCCAATCAGCCCCAGCATTTT. Drawing the rest from reference TRBV28 and TRBJ1-5, the complete variable domain is DVKVTQSSRYLVKRTGEKVFLECVQDMDHENMFWYRQDPGLGLRLIYFSYDVKMKEKGDIPEGYSVSREKKERFSLILESASTNQTSMYLCASSVQGPNQPQHFGDGTRLSIL.

The V and J genes are TRBV5-1 and TRBJ2-7; D is perhaps TRBD2 (5 bases). Germline values: CDR1 SGHRS, CDR2 YFSETQ. V was cut by 2 bases and J by 0 bases, with 12 bases left in between. This CDR3 is 15 amino acids long. In DNA, the CDR3 is TGCGCCAGCAGCTTTTCGGGTGGGAGCTCCTACGAGCAGTACTTC. Its translation is CASSFSGGSSYEQYF.

In its sample, this clone was seen a few times. The chain joins TRBV27 to TRBJ1-2; D perhaps matches TRBD1 (5 bases). V dropped 2 bases and J dropped 8 bases, with 12 bases sitting between them. CDR3 length: 13 residues. CDR1 and CDR2 (germline): MNHEY, SMNVEV (reference sequence). Here the CDR3 reads CASSLEKGRGYTF. The CDR3, as DNA: TGTGCCAGCAGTTTAGAGAAGGGGCGCGGCTACACCTTC.

The chain couples TRBV27 to TRBJ2-3, with D tentatively TRBD2 (6 bases). The CDR3 runs to 13 residues. Germline lookup yields CDR1 MNHEY and CDR2 SMNVEV (reference sequence). Trimming shortened V by 6 bases and J by 2 bases, and 9 bases separated the two germline ends. Written as DNA, the CDR3 is TGTGCCAGCAGGGTAGCGGTCACAGATACGCAGTATTTT. Encoded protein: CASRVAVTDTQYF.

The chain carries TRBV7-9 and TRBJ2-1; 8 nucleotides line up with TRBD2. Losses at the gene ends were 1 base for V and 7 bases for J; bases not matched to a gene: 9. Germline V gene data show CDR1 as SEHNR and CDR2 as FQNEAQ (reference sequence). The CDR3 spans 16 residues. The DNA of the CDR3 is TGTGCCAGCAGCTTAGGTATCAGCGGGAGTCGGAATGAGCAGTTCTTC. This codes for CASSLGISGSRNEQFF.